This T cell receptor (beta chain) appears in the sequencing data of a study of CD8 T cells in ankylosing spondylitis. Study outcomes and limitations: Disease-associated clonotypes exhibited CD8+ identity and were relatively infrequent in peripheral blood. The authors reported significant enrichment of disease-linked clones in matched ankylosing spondylitis synovial fluid.

As to this clonotype: The antigen remains undetermined.

The CDR3 has 19 amino acids. Construction of TCR beta libraries was performed using quantitative 5'-RACE with molecular barcodes. TCRdb used MiXCR to reprocess the 5' RACE reads, holding one entry per CDR3 protein. The profile shows fewer than 180,000 distinct CDR3 sequences, under 55% of them singletons. The sequenced sample consisted of synovial fluid, either unsorted or a sorted T cell fraction (not recorded which). The chain joins TRBV5-2 to TRBJ2-1; whether TRBD2, the table's D call, matches the DNA was not checked. TRBV5-2 is flagged as a pseudogene. The sequence was collected from a male donor with ankylosing spondylitis. The CDR3 DNA reads TGCGCCAGCAGCCAACATCTTAGGGGGACTACCTTAAATCGTAATGAGCAGTTCTTC. Residues: CASSQHLRGTTLNRNEQFF.